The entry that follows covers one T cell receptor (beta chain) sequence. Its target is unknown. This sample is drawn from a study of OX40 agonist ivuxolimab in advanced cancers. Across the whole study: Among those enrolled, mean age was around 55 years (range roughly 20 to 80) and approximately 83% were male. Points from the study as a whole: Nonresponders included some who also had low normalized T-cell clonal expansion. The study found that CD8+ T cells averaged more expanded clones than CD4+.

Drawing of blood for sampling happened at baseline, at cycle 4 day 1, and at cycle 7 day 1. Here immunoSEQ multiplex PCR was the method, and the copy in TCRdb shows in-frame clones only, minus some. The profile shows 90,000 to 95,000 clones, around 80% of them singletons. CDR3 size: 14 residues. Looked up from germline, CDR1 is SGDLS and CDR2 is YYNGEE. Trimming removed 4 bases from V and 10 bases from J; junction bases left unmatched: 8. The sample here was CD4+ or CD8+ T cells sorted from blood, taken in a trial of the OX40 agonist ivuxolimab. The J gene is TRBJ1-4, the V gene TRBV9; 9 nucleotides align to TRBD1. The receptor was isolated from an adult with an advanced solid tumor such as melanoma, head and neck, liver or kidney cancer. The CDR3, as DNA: TGTGCCAGCAGCACGGGGGACAGGGAGGGAAAACTGTTTTTT. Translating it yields CASSTGDREGKLFF.